A single sample gave rise to the 21 T cell receptor beta chains below, sequenced in a study of CD8 T cells in Susac syndrome. Random-hexamer reverse transcription was applied to about 0.5 to 1 ug RNA. Via MiXCR, TCRdb re-called the immunoSEQ multiplex PCR reads, giving one row per CDR3 protein. The sample contains around 220,000 distinct CDR3 sequences, roughly 90% of which appear only once. Sample: CD8+ T cells from PBMCs. These receptor sequences come from a human donor with multiple sclerosis.

The V call is TRBV7-9, the J call TRBJ2-5; 8 bases line up with TRBD1. Per germline, CDR1 SEHNR and CDR2 FQNEAQ (reference sequence). The CDR3 spans 18 residues. With V trimmed by 5 bases and J by 4 bases, 18 bases remained unmatched. The CDR3 nucleotides read TGTGCCAGCAGCCATATACGCGGACAGGGCATGGCCGGAGAGACCCAGTACTTC. Protein: CASSHIRGQGMAGETQYF.

This clonotype occurred once. This chain connects TRBV19 to TRBJ1-2, with D hard to call. Germline lookup yields CDR1 LNHDA and CDR2 SQIVND (reference sequence). The CDR3 is 11 amino acids. Between the trimmed V and J ends, which lost 1 base and 7 bases, there was a span of 4 bases. DNA for the CDR3: TGTGCCAGTAGTATAGGCGGTGGCTACACCTTC. Translating gives CASSIGGGYTF.

The V and J genes are TRBV12-3 or TRBV12-4 and TRBJ1-2; D call uncertain. The CDR3 totals 15 residues. The germline V and J ends were trimmed by 0 bases and 8 bases, with 16 bases remaining between them. The CDR3 reads CASSLARVGSAGYTF. Written as DNA, the CDR3 is TGTGCCAGCAGTTTAGCGCGAGTGGGCTCGGCGGGCTACACCTTC.

The chain employs TRBV9 and TRBJ1-1; D unclear. CDR3 length: 15 residues. V was cut by 0 bases and J by 2 bases, with 11 bases left in between. CDR1 and CDR2 from the germline V gene are SGDLS and YYNGEE. The CDR3 spells CASSVEAADNTEAFF. The CDR3 bases are TGTGCCAGCAGCGTAGAAGCTGCCGATAACACTGAAGCTTTCTTT.

The CDR3 reads CASSLAHSDTQYF. The CDR3 nucleotides are TGTGCCAGCAGTTTAGCACACTCAGATACGCAGTATTTT. The rearrangement joins TRBV27 to TRBJ2-3; D gene ambiguous. The CDR3 is made up of 13 amino acids. In germline, CDR1 is MNHEY, CDR2 SMNVEV (reference sequence). Trimming pared 2 bases from V and 4 bases from J, leaving 7 bases between.

The genes are TRBV12-3 or TRBV12-4 and TRBJ1-2, with 7 nucleotides matching TRBD1. The CDR3 is 15 amino acids. Trimming cost V 6 bases and J 6 bases; bases outside gene matches: 13. The CDR3 bases are TGTGCCAGCAGCCAACGACAGGGTTCGCTAGATGGCTACACCTTC. Protein: CASSQRQGSLDGYTF.

The rearrangement uses TRBV29-1 and TRBJ2-1; no reliable D call. Trimming cost V 6 bases and J 7 bases, with 16 bases left between them. The length of the CDR3 is 13 residues. Germline V gives CDR1 SQVTM, CDR2 ANQGSEA. CDR3 DNA: TGCAGCGTCGGTGGTTTGAGGCCAAATGAGCAGTTCTTC. Amino acid sequence: CSVGGLRPNEQFF.

This chain links TRBV19 with TRBJ2-2, with D hard to call. Germline assignment: CDR1 LNHDA and CDR2 SQIVND (reference sequence). V lost 3 bases and J lost 7, with 12 bases in between. The CDR3 has 14 amino acids. In DNA, the CDR3 is TGTGCCAGTAGTATTGCTGCGACGGACGGGGAGCTGTTTTTT. Its translation: CASSIAATDGELFF.

The chain recombines TRBV6-7 with TRBJ2-7; 7 bases match TRBD2. TRBV6-7 is filed as an ORF, its function uncertain. The CDR3 is made up of 16 amino acids. V lost 6 bases to trimming and J lost 1 base; unmatched junction nucleotides: 12. The CDR3 spells CASRNSVGGESYEQYF. DNA for the CDR3: TGTGCCAGCAGGAACTCCGTGGGGGGGGAGTCCTACGAGCAGTACTTC.

This clonotype showed up just once. The rearrangement joins TRBV7-2 to TRBJ2-7, with TRBD2 identical over 9 bases. The germline V gene encodes CDR1 SGHTA and CDR2 FQGNSA. J was trimmed by 1 base and V by 0 bases; bases with no gene match: 4. The CDR3 totals 16 residues. CDR3 region: CASSLALAGGSYEQYF. CDR3 bases: TGTGCCAGCAGCTTAGCTCTCGCGGGAGGGTCCTACGAGCAGTACTTC. Using reference TRBV7-2 and TRBJ2-7 for the parts outside the CDR3, the full variable domain is GAGVSQSPSNKVTEKGKDVELRCDPISGHTALYWYRQSLGQGLEFLIYFQGNSAPDKSGLPSDRFSAERTGGSVSTLTIQRTQQEDSAVYLCASSLALAGGSYEQYFGPGTRLTVT.

This chain joins TRBV5-1 and TRBJ2-1; D call uncertain. CDR3 size: 12 residues. Between the trimmed V and J ends, which lost 5 bases and 7 bases, there was a span of 10 bases. Germline V gives CDR1 SGHRS, CDR2 YFSETQ. The CDR3 is CASRPYGNEQFF. The CDR3 nucleotides read TGCGCCAGCAGGCCCTATGGGAATGAGCAGTTCTTC.

V is TRBV11-2 and J is TRBJ1-3; no firm D call. V lost 6 bases and J 8 bases, leaving 8 bases between the germline ends. This CDR3 is built from 11 residues. Germline V gives CDR1 SGHAT, CDR2 FQNNGV. CDR3 residues: CASRGPDTIYF. DNA of the CDR3: TGTGCCAGCAGGGGCCCGGACACCATATATTTT.

The CDR3 protein is CASSSLGKPYEQYF. CDR3 nucleotide sequence: TGTGCCAGCAGTTCCCTGGGGAAACCCTACGAGCAGTACTTC. V is TRBV6-5 and J is TRBJ2-7; D remains unclear. Trimming took off 4 bases at V and 2 bases at J, with 12 bases between the two ends. The CDR3 consists of 14 residues. Germline CDR1 MNHEY, CDR2 SVGAGI.

The genes are TRBV15 and TRBJ1-2; D is ambiguous. The CDR3 loop spans 14 amino acids. The germline CDR1 and CDR2 sequences are LNHNV and YYDKDF (reference sequence). Trimming removed 0 bases at V and 8 bases at J, with 13 bases between. Written as DNA, the CDR3 is TGTGCCACCAGCAGAGATGATACCCTCCGGGGCTACACCTTC. Its translation is CATSRDDTLRGYTF.

This chain uses TRBV7-3 with TRBJ1-1, with no clear D. The ends were cut back, 0 bases at V and 4 bases at J, with 9 bases in the middle. The CDR3 has 14 residues. Germline values: CDR1 SGHTA, CDR2 FQGTGA. This CDR3 is CASSLTSGSTEAFF. CDR3 sequence (DNA): TGTGCCAGCAGCTTAACTTCGGGTAGCACTGAAGCTTTCTTT.

This CDR3 reads CASSGSPADRRNYGYTF. The CDR3 DNA follows: TGTGCCAGCAGCGGCTCCCCAGCGGACAGGCGGAACTATGGCTACACCTTC. The chain employs TRBV9 and TRBJ1-2; TRBD1 agrees at 7 bases. V lost 3 bases to trimming and J lost 2 bases; unmatched junction nucleotides: 13. Germline V lookup: CDR1 SGDLS, CDR2 YYNGEE. CDR3 length: 17 residues.

V is TRBV30 and J is TRBJ2-7; D may be TRBD1 (6 bases). V was cut by 5 bases and J by 3 bases, with 20 bases left in between. CDR3 length: 15 amino acids. Per germline, CDR1 GTSNPN and CDR2 SVGIG (reference sequence). CDR3 nucleotide sequence: TGTGCCTGGGGCTTGCAGGGGCGAGGGGTCTACGAGCAGTACTTC. Translation: CAWGLQGRGVYEQYF.

The CDR3 DNA sequence: TGCAGCGTTGGGGGGACAGCCAACTACGAGCAGTACTTC. Translating gives CSVGGTANYEQYF. The rearrangement uses TRBV29-1 and TRBJ2-7; 7 bases are shared with TRBD1. Germline loops: CDR1 SQVTM, CDR2 ANQGSEA. The CDR3 totals 13 residues. V trimming: 4 bases; J trimming: 3 bases; junction bases outside the gene matches: 6.

The gene calls are TRBV5-6 and TRBJ1-1; TRBD1 is a possible D gene (5 bases). CDR3 length equals 13 residues. Trimming stripped 2 bases from V and 6 bases from J, with 11 bases between. Looked up from germline, CDR1 is SGHDT and CDR2 is YYEEEE. CDR3 loop: CASSFDGAAEAFF. CDR3 bases: TGTGCCAGCAGCTTTGACGGGGCCGCTGAAGCTTTCTTT.

The gene calls are TRBV10-3 and TRBJ2-5; TRBD2 agrees at 12 bases. This CDR3 is built from 19 residues. From germline, CDR1 is ENHRY and CDR2 SYGVKD. V shed 0 bases, J shed 3 bases, and the junction held 11 bases outside the gene matches. CDR3 DNA sequence: TGTGCCATCAGTGAGTCAAAACTAGCGGGAGGCACGGGGAAAGAGACCCAGTACTTC. Translating gives CAISESKLAGGTGKETQYF.

The chain couples TRBV12-3 or TRBV12-4 to TRBJ1-3, with D maybe TRBD1 (5 bases). The V and J ends lost 3 bases and 4 bases respectively, with 13 bases between them. The length of the CDR3 is 15 residues. As DNA, the CDR3 is TGTGCCAGCAGTTTCGATGGGGGGGGAGGAAACACCATATATTTT. This gives the protein CASSFDGGGGNTIYF.